This T cell receptor (beta chain) originates from a study of identical twins. TCRdb redid the calling of the 5' RACE reads with MiXCR, one entry per CDR3 protein. The repertoire holds nearly 650,000 distinct CDR3 sequences, with around 7.4% as singletons. These data also featured in a second study, about yellow fever vaccine responses in identical twins.

The receptor comes from a woman between 18 and 30 years old in good health. The sample taken for sequencing was PBMCs.

CDR3 loop: CSAQRAGGGTEAFF. The DNA of the CDR3 is TGCAGTGCCCAGAGGGCAGGGGGGGGCACTGAAGCTTTCTTT. The chain joins TRBV20-1 to TRBJ1-1; 7 nucleotides line up with TRBD1. This CDR3 contains 14 residues. Germline lookup yields CDR1 DFQATT and CDR2 SNEGSKA (reference sequence). Trimming at V came to 6 bases and at J to 4 bases, leaving 11 bases not matched to a gene.